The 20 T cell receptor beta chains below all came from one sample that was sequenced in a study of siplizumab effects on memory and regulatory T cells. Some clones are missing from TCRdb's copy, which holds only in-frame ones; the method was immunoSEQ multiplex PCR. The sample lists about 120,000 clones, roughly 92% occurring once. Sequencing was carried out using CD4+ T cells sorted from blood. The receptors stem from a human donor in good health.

This CDR3 is CASSPRGRGLIETQYF. The DNA for the CDR3 is TGTGCCAGCAGCCCCCGAGGGCGGGGGCTTATTGAGACCCAGTACTTC. This sequence joins TRBV5-6 and TRBJ2-5; a weak D match, TRBD2 (7 bases). Trimming shortened V by 4 bases and J by 5 bases, and 21 bases separated the two germline ends. The CDR3 sequence is 16 residues long. Germline CDR1 and CDR2: SGHDT and YYEEEE.

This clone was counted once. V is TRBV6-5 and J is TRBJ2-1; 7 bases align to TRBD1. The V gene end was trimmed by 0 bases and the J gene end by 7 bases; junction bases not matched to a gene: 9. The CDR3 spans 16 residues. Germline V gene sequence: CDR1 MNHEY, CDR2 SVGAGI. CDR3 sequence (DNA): TGTGCCAGCAGTTACTCTTATCGACAGGGTGATAATGAGCAGTTCTTC. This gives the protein CASSYSYRQGDNEQFF.

The CDR3 DNA reads TGTGCCAGCAGGGTTTCATCAGGGGAGTGGGGTGGCTACACCTTC. This codes for CASRVSSGEWGGYTF. The V gene is TRBV27, the J gene TRBJ1-2, with D maybe TRBD1 (6 bases). V lost 6 bases and J 7 bases, leaving 21 bases between the germline ends. This CDR3 has 15 amino acids. Germline assignment: CDR1 MNHEY and CDR2 SMNVEV (reference sequence).

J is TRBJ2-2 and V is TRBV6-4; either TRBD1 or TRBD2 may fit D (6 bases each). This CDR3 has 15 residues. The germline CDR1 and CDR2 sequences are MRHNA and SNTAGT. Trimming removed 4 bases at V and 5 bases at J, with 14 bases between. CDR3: CASSAKTGATGELFF. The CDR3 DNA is TGTGCCAGCAGTGCTAAAACGGGGGCTACCGGGGAGCTGTTTTTT.

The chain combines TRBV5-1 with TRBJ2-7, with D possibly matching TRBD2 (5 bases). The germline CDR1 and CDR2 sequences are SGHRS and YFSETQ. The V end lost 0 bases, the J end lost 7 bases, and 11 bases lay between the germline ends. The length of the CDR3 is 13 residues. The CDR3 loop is CASSLGWRAEQYF. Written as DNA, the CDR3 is TGCGCCAGCAGCTTGGGGTGGCGGGCGGAGCAGTACTTC.

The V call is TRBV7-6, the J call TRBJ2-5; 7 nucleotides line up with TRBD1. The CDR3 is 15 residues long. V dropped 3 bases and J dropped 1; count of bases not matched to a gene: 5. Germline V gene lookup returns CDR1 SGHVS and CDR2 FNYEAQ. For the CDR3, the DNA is TGTGCCAGCAGCTTGCGAGGGGGCTTCCAAGAGACCCAGTACTTC. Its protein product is CASSLRGGFQETQYF. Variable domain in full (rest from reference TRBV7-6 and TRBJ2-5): GAGVSQSPRYKVTKRGQDVALRCDPISGHVSLYWYRQALGQGPEFLTYFNYEAQQDKSGLPNDRFSAERPEGSISTLTIQRTEQRDSAMYRCASSLRGGFQETQYFGPGTRLLVL.

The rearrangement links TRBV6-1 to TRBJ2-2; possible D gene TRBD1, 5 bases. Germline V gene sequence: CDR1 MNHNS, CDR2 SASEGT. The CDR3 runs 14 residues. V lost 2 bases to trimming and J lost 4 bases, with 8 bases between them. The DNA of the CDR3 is TGTGCCAGCAGTGAACAGGGTACCACCGGGGAGCTGTTTTTT. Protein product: CASSEQGTTGELFF.

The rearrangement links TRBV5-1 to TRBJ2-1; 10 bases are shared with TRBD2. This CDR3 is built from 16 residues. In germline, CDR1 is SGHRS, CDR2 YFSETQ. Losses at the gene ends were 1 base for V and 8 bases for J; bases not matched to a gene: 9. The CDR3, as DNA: TGCGCCAGCAGCTTGAACAGGGCTAGCGGGGGTGATGAGCAGTTCTTC. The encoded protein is CASSLNRASGGDEQFF.

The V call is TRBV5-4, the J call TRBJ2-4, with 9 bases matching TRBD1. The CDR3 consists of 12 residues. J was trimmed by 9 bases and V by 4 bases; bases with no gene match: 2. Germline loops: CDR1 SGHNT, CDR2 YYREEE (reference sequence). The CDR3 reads CASSGTGSIQYF. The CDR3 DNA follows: TGTGCCAGCAGCGGGACAGGGAGCATTCAGTACTTC.

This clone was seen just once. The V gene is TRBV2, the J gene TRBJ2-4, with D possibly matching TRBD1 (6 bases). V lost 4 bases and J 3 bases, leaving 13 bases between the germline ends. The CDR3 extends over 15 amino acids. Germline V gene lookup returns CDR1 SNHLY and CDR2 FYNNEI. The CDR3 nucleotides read TGTGCCAGCAGTGCGACAGGTACTAGCAAAAACATTCAGTACTTC. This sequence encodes CASSATGTSKNIQYF. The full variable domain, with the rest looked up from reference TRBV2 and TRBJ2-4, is EPEVTQTPSHQVTQMGQEVILRCVPISNHLYFYWYRQILGQKVEFLVSFYNNEISEKSEIFDDQFSVERPDGSNFTLKIRSTKLEDSAMYFCASSATGTSKNIQYFGAGTRLSVL.

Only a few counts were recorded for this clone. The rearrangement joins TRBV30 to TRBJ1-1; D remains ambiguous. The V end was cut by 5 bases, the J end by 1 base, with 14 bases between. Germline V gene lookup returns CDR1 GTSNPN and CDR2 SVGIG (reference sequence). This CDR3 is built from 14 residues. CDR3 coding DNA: TGTGCCTGGGGAATCGGGGATGGGAACACTGAAGCTTTCTTT. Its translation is CAWGIGDGNTEAFF.

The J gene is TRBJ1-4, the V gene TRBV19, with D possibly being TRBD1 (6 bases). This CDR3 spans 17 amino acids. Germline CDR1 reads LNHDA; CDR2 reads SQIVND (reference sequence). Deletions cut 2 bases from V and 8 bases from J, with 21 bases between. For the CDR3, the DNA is TGTGCCAGTAGTATACCGCACCTTGGGAAGGGGGACGAAAAACTGTTTTTT. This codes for CASSIPHLGKGDEKLFF. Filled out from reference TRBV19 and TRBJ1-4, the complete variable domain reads DGGITQSPKYLFRKEGQNVTLSCEQNLNHDAMYWYRQDPGQGLRLIYYSQIVNDFQKGDIAEGYSVSREKKESFPLTVTSAQKNPTAFYLCASSIPHLGKGDEKLFFGSGTQLSVL.

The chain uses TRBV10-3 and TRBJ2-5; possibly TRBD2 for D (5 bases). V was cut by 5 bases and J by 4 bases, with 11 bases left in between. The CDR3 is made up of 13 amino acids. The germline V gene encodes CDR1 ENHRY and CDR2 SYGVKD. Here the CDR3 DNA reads TGTGCCATCAGTACGACTAAGGCAGAGACCCAGTACTTC. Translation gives CAISTTKAETQYF.

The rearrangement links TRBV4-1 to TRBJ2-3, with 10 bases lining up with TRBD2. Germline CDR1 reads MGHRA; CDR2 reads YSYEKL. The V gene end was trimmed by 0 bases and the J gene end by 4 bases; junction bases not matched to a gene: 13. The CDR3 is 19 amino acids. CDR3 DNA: TGCGCCAGCAGCCAAGATGAGCGGGGGGGCCAAGGGTCCCCAGATACGCAGTATTTT. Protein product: CASSQDERGGQGSPDTQYF.

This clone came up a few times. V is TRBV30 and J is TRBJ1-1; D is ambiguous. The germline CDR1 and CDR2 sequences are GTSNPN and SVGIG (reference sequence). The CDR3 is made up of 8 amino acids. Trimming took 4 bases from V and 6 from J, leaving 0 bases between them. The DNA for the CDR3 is TGTGCCTGGACTGAAGCTTTCTTT. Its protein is CAWTEAFF.

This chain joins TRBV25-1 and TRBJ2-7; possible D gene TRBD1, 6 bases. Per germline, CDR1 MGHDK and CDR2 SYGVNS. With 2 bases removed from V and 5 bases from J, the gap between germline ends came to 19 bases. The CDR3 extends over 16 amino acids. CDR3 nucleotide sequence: TGTGCCAGCAGTGAAAACCTGCAGGGGCCCGTCAACGAGCAGTACTTC. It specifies CASSENLQGPVNEQYF.

The CDR3 DNA reads as TGCAGCGTTATGGACACCTATCAGCCCCAGCATTTT. Translation gives CSVMDTYQPQHF. The genes are TRBV29-1 and TRBJ1-5, with D maybe TRBD1 (5 bases). The CDR3 is 12 residues long. In germline, CDR1 is SQVTM, CDR2 ANQGSEA. V was cut by 5 bases and J by 5 bases, with 10 bases left in between.

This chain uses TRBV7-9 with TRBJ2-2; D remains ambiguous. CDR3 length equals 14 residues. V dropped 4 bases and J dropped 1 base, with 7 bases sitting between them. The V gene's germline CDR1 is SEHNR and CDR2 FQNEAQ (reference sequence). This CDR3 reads CASSYDQNTGELFF. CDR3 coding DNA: TGTGCCAGCAGCTATGACCAGAACACCGGGGAGCTGTTTTTT.

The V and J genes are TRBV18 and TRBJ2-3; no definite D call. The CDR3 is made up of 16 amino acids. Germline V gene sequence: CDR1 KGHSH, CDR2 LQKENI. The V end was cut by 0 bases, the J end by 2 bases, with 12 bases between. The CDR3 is CASSPPGGRHTDTQYF. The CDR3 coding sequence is TGTGCCAGCTCACCACCGGGCGGACGCCACACAGATACGCAGTATTTT.

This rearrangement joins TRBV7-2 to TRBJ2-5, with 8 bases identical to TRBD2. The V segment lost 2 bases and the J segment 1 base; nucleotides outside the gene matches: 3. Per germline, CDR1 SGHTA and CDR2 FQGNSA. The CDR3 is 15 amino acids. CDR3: CASSLSRGGQETQYF. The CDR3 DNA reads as TGTGCCAGCAGCTTATCTCGGGGGGGCCAAGAGACCCAGTACTTC. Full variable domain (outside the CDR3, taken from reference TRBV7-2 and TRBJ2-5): GAGVSQSPSNKVTEKGKDVELRCDPISGHTALYWYRQSLGQGLEFLIYFQGNSAPDKSGLPSDRFSAERTGGSVSTLTIQRTQQEDSAVYLCASSLSRGGQETQYFGPGTRLLVL.